This TCR beta chain was identified in a study of T cell responses to AZD1222 COVID-19 vaccine. Of note for this clone: Its antigen is still unknown.

V was cut by 7 bases and J by 6 bases, with 11 bases left in between. This CDR3 is 12 amino acids long. Germline CDR1 MNHNS, CDR2 SASEGT. Here immunoSEQ multiplex PCR was the method, and the copy in TCRdb shows in-frame clones only, minus some. Of 150,000 to 200,000 clones listed, over 80% are singletons. Findings of the study overall: Of spike-specific TCRs, nearly half reportedly target regions left unmutated in variants. Clonal diversity may have been underestimated in mostly white British donors.

Sequencing used peripheral blood, obtained 28 days after the second dose of the MenACWY control vaccine. This receptor was obtained from an adult who received the MenACWY meningococcal vaccine as a control. The genes are TRBV6-1 and TRBJ2-3; D may be TRBD1 (5 bases). CDR3 in amino acids: CASNRGPDTQYF. DNA for the CDR3: TGTGCCAGCAATAGGGGCCCGGATACGCAGTATTTT.